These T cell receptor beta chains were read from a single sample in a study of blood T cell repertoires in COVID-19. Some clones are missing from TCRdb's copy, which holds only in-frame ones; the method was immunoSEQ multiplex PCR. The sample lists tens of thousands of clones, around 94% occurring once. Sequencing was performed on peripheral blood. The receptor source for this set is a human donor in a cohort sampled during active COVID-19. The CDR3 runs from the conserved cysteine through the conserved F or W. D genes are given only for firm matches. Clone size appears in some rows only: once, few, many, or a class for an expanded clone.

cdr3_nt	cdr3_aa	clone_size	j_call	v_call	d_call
TGCGCCAGCAGCCAATCCTGGGGACAGGGGTATGGCTACACCTTC	CASSQSWGQGYGYTF	NA	TRBJ1-2	TRBV4-3	TRBD1
TGCGCCAGCAGTGGGACAGACTACGAGCAGTACTTC	CASSGTDYEQYF	NA	TRBJ2-7	TRBV10-1	NA
TGCAGCGGCGGACTAGCGGTCAACAATGAGCAGTTCTTC	CSGGLAVNNEQFF	NA	TRBJ2-1	TRBV29-1	TRBD2
TGTGCCAGCAGTCGCGGGAGGATCTACTACGAGCAGTACTTC	CASSRGRIYYEQYF	NA	TRBJ2-7	TRBV27	TRBD2
TGTGCCAGCAGCTCTTGGACAGGGTTAAGCGAGCAGTACTTC	CASSSWTGLSEQYF	NA	TRBJ2-7	TRBV5-4	TRBD1
TGTGCCAGCAGCTTAGGAGAGACAGGGAACACTGAAGCTTTCTTT	CASSLGETGNTEAFF	NA	TRBJ1-1	TRBV7-9	NA
TGTGCCAGCTCACCATGGACAGGAGATAACACTGAAGCTTTCTTT	CASSPWTGDNTEAFF	few	TRBJ1-1	TRBV18	TRBD1
TGTGCCAGCAGTGATAAGCAACGAAGCACAGATACGCAGTATTTT	CASSDKQRSTDTQYF	NA	TRBJ2-3	TRBV2	NA
TGTGCCTGGAGTGCACGGTACTATGGCTACACCTTC	CAWSARYYGYTF	few	TRBJ1-2	TRBV30	NA
TGTGCCAGCAGCCGATCGGGACAGGGGAGCTCTAACTATGGCTACACCTTC	CASSRSGQGSSNYGYTF	NA	TRBJ1-2	TRBV28	TRBD1
TGTGCCTGGACCCGGTGGCAGGGGGCGGACACTGAAGCTTTCTTT	CAWTRWQGADTEAFF	NA	TRBJ1-1	TRBV30	TRBD1
TGCGCCAGCAGCTTGGATAGGACAGGGTATGGGGAGCAGTACTTC	CASSLDRTGYGEQYF	NA	TRBJ2-7	TRBV5-1	TRBD1
TGTGCCAGCAGCCCCGGACGGACAGCGAACACTGAAGCTTTCTTT	CASSPGRTANTEAFF	NA	TRBJ1-1	TRBV7-9	NA
TGTGCCAGCAGTTCCCGGGACAGGGCTAATCAGCCCCAGCATTTT	CASSSRDRANQPQHF	NA	TRBJ1-5	TRBV6-5	TRBD1
TGTGCCAGCAGCGCGTCGGACAGGGGCTACGAGCAGTACTTC	CASSASDRGYEQYF	NA	TRBJ2-7	TRBV9	TRBD1
TGTGCCATCAGCGTTGATGGTACAGGACAGGGGGCTGGCCAGCCCCAGCATTTT	CAISVDGTGQGAGQPQHF	NA	TRBJ1-5	TRBV10-3	TRBD1
TGTGCCAGCAGTACGGCTGACAGCGTCAATCAGCCCCAGCATTTT	CASSTADSVNQPQHF	NA	TRBJ1-5	TRBV28	NA